Shown below are 10 T cell receptor beta chains from a single sample sequenced in a study of blood T cell repertoires in COVID-19. The method was immunoSEQ multiplex PCR; TCRdb's version includes in-frame clones alone and lacks a portion of them. The profile shows 90,000 to 130,000 clones, around 80% of them singletons. The sample consisted of peripheral blood. The receptor set was obtained from a woman at least 80 years old with acute or convalescent COVID-19.

The V gene is TRBV3-1 (or the pseudogene TRBV3-2), the J gene TRBJ1-1; a weak D match, TRBD1 (6 bases). With 0 bases removed from V and 11 bases from J, the gap between germline ends came to 13 bases. Per the germline V gene, CDR1 is LGHDT and CDR2 is YNNKEL (reference sequence). The CDR3 loop spans 13 amino acids. The CDR3 DNA reads as TGTGCCAGCAGCCAAGAACGGGCAGGGGCGGCTTTCTTT. Residues: CASSQERAGAAFF.

The rearrangement uses TRBV6-4 and TRBJ2-3, with TRBD2 as a possible D gene (7 bases). CDR1 MRHNA and CDR2 SNTAGT come from the germline V gene. The CDR3 contains 16 residues. With 0 bases removed from V and 1 base from J, the gap between germline ends came to 11 bases. The CDR3 nucleotides read TGTGCCAGCAGTGACTCCACGGGGGGCGGCACAGATACGCAGTATTTT. Amino acid sequence: CASSDSTGGGTDTQYF.

The chain joins TRBV27 to TRBJ2-1, with 7 bases that match TRBD1. CDR3 length equals 15 residues. V lost 6 bases, J lost 9 bases, and 14 bases stayed unmatched. Germline-derived CDR1 and CDR2 are MNHEY and SMNVEV (reference sequence). The DNA for the CDR3 is TGTGCCAGCAGAACCCCGGGACAGTCGGGCACTGAGCAGTTCTTC. Its translation is CASRTPGQSGTEQFF.

This chain's CDR3 is CASSETGGNRPLHF. The CDR3 DNA is TGTGCCAGCAGTGAGACAGGGGGAAATAGACCCCTCCACTTT. The J gene is TRBJ1-6, the V gene TRBV2; 9 nucleotides align to TRBD1. From germline, CDR1 is SNHLY and CDR2 FYNNEI. V shed 3 bases, J shed 12 bases, and the junction held 6 bases outside the gene matches. The CDR3 spans 14 residues.

Note on this clone: Additional DNA sequences in this sample encode the identical CDR3. The CDR3 spells CASSPANYGYTF. The CDR3 nucleotides read TGTGCCAGCAGCCCAGCTAACTATGGCTACACCTTC. This rearrangement joins TRBV12-3 or TRBV12-4 to TRBJ1-2; D gene uncertain. V lost 6 bases and J lost 0, with 5 bases in between. This CDR3 comprises 12 residues.

CDR3 region: CASSLGLANEQFF. CDR3 bases: TGCGCCAGCAGCTTGGGACTAGCAAATGAGCAGTTCTTC. V is TRBV5-1 and J is TRBJ2-1; 7 nucleotides match TRBD2. V was clipped by 0 bases and J by 7 bases; unmatched bases: 1. The CDR3 is made up of 13 amino acids. Germline V gene data show CDR1 as SGHRS and CDR2 as YFSETQ.

The count of this clone is one. The V call is TRBV11-2, the J call TRBJ1-1; D is unresolved. Trimming took off 1 base at V and 2 bases at J, with 8 bases between the two ends. The CDR3 has 14 residues. Per the germline V gene, CDR1 is SGHAT and CDR2 is FQNNGV. CDR3 nucleotides: TGTGCCAGCAGCTTAGGGAGGGTAAACACTGAAGCTTTCTTT. Translation gives CASSLGRVNTEAFF.

The chain uses TRBV3-1 (or the pseudogene TRBV3-2) and TRBJ2-7; the match to TRBD2 covers 15 bases. Germline assignment: CDR1 LGHDT and CDR2 YNNKEL (reference sequence). The CDR3 runs to 18 residues. Trimming at V came to 0 bases and at J to 4 bases, leaving 7 bases not matched to a gene. CDR3 loop: CASSQDRGLAGGVYEQYF. The CDR3 coding sequence is TGTGCCAGCAGCCAAGACCGAGGACTAGCGGGAGGGGTTTACGAGCAGTACTTC.

The V call is TRBV18, the J call TRBJ1-5; TRBD1 might be the D (5 bases). Germline CDR1 and CDR2: KGHSH and LQKENI. Trimming removed 6 bases from V and 4 bases from J, with 19 bases in between. This CDR3 comprises 16 residues. CDR3 protein: CASSEGRGFGNQPQHF. CDR3 coding DNA: TGTGCCAGCTCCGAGGGGCGGGGATTCGGGAATCAGCCCCAGCATTTT.

This chain links TRBV28 with TRBJ1-5, with D possibly matching TRBD1 (5 bases). V lost 6 bases, J lost 0 bases, and 15 bases lay in between. The length of the CDR3 is 16 residues. From germline, CDR1 is MDHEN and CDR2 SYDVKM. CDR3 sequence (DNA): TGTGCCAGCAGCCAAGACAGAGCCTATAGCAATCAGCCCCAGCATTTT. Translated: CASSQDRAYSNQPQHF.